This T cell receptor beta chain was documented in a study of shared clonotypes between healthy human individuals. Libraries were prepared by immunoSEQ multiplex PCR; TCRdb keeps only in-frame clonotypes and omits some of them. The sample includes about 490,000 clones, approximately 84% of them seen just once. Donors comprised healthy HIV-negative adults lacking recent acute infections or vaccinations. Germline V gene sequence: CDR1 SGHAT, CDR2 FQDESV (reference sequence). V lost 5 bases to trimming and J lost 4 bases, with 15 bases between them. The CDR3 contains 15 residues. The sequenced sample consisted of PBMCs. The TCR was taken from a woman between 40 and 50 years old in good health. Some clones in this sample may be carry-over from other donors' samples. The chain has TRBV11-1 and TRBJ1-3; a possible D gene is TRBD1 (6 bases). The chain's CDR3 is CASSQRTGSGNTIYF. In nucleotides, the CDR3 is TGTGCCAGCAGCCAACGAACAGGGTCAGGAAACACCATATATTTT.